This note documents a single TCR beta chain sequence. This clone appeared a few times. Its antigen is still unknown. No much larger clone is present one base from it, and per-base qualities are unavailable. The cohort was made up of roughly 670 healthy bone marrow donors. At the time of sampling, every cohort member was nominally healthy, though immune exposures that went unrecorded were likely present. The donor tested CMV seropositive and was one of the 289 seropositive cohort members. Every donor gave a peripheral blood sample, and the peripheral blood mononuclear cells from that sample were used for TCR beta sequencing. Genomic DNA was extracted from the blood cell samples with the Qiagen DNeasy Blood Extraction Kit. V lost 5 bases and J lost 3 bases; the stretch between them is 22 bases long. The CDR3 measures 17 amino acids from cysteine to phenylalanine. Of the read, only the CDR3 DNA is kept; its 51 bases are in frame from base 1. Taken from the germline V gene, the CDR1 and CDR2 loops are SGHAT and FQNNGV.

This sample stems from a study of cytomegalovirus exposure and HLA in healthy donors listed by TCRdb under 2017. For context, the study as a whole: An earlier analysis of about 560 of the donors reported over 250 Gb of sequence data and 117 million unique TCR beta sequences obtained from about 170 million T cells. About 330 gigabases of sequencing data and 75 million to 85 million unique TCR sequences made up an early release that covered 500 to 650 HLA-typed donors. The genetic ancestry cluster associated with self-reported Caucasian donors included about 81% of the roughly 410 genotyped donors. The study aimed to test whether signatures of past pathogen exposure could be identified by cataloging public T cell receptors. The study profiled the T cell repertoires of 666 subjects by immunosequencing and related them to cytomegalovirus serostatus. Besides the first cohort of 550 to 750 subjects, a separate validation cohort made up of over a hundred different subjects was used. The study combined high-throughput TCR immunosequencing, statistical association of individual TCRs with disease status, and machine learning to predict cytomegalovirus infection status. A later analysis re-analyzed previously published TCR beta repertoires from 650 to 800 donors and added high-resolution HLA genotyping to study TCR occurrence patterns. The later analysis used no new phenotypic data to find candidate immune exposures, relying instead on TCR beta sequences and their occurrence across donors. To decide whether each TCR beta V gene segment behaved as functional or pseudogenic, an earlier analysis of nearly 600 of the donors relied on high-throughput TCR beta sequencing. Donor age, sex, ethnicity and CMV serostatus were compiled alongside the repertoire data. Genome-wide SNP genotypes for about 55% of the roughly 670 donors were used in a later genetic analysis, which treated that subset as a discovery cohort. All discovery cohort repertoires had been generated on a single sequencing platform. HLA typing covered class I and class II loci at four-digit resolution. Typing coverage differed by locus: A, B, C, DRB1 and DQB1 were typed in roughly 629-630 donors, DQA1 in 500 to 550, DPA1 in 600 to 610, and DPB1 in 400 to 490. A few DR-DQ haplotypes were treated as single units for association and clustering because of strong linkage in the cohort. On average, around 200,000 unique TCR beta nucleotide sequences were sequenced per donor among 398 genotyped donors of the cohort, with roughly 18% of those sequences being non-productive.

Study-level results and caveats: In an earlier analysis of around 500 of the donors, most TCR beta V segments appeared in productive rearrangements about 87% or about 30% of the time, broadly matching IMGT annotations. In a later analysis, TCR association rates were found to vary across HLA loci, with the most associated TCRs seen for DRB1 alleles and the fewest for HLA-C alleles. Compared with equally common non-associated chains, HLA-associated TCR beta chains in a later analysis were more clonally expanded and had lower generation probabilities. Most CMV-associated TCR beta chains appeared to be HLA-restricted in a later analysis, and the HLA associations seemed to be driven largely by CMV exposure. Because some donors lacked HLA typing at each locus, the association tests relied only on the typed subset. According to a later genetic analysis, donors in an Asian-associated ancestry cluster had fewer N-insertions in productive TCRs than the approximately 710-donor mean. The sequencing pipeline was judged likely to have produced a cluster of highly shared sequence variants as a technical artifact. It was suggested by the authors that the approach could potentially be generalized to other disease states and immunological phenotypes. Some IMGT-functional V segments, including TRBV6-2 and TRBV6-3, could not be told apart with the 87-base-pair reads, so those segments were excluded. A later genetic analysis associated a missense DCLRE1C variant with V-gene and J-gene trimming of TCR beta chains, and an independent cohort replicated the association. The study listed around 160 TCR beta chains as associated with cytomegalovirus. Roughly uniform sequencing depth across donors was assumed in presence/absence analyses, although this assumption may not hold. Linkage disequilibrium might explain the correlated functional status among segregating V segments, but an unknown experimental factor could not be excluded. Specific HLA alleles were associated with more than 15,000 TCR beta sequences at a false discovery rate of 0.05 in a later analysis. The cohort was sequenced for TCR beta chains only, and without alpha or paired-chain data the features that could be detected were limited. A few of the identified cytomegalovirus-associated TCR beta chains were confirmed in vitro to be specific for cytomegalovirus antigens. A later analysis reported that several top co-occurrence clusters appeared linked to parvovirus B19, influenza, CMV and Epstein-Barr virus. A further reported finding was that TCR beta sequences accurately predicted the HLA-A and HLA-B alleles for most subjects in the first cohort. Because counts were too low, roughly 16 rarely observed V segments, including chromosome 9 orphons, were excluded from the earlier analysis of 587 of the donors. The classifier was reported to diagnose cytomegalovirus status with high specificity and sensitivity in both the original cohort and the validation cohort. Strong co-occurrence of HLA alleles, especially DR and DQ, made assigning TCR associations to individual alleles difficult. The only immune exposure information available for the cohort was CMV serostatus. Most TCR sequences were observed very rarely across donors, whereas some public TCRs were present in many individuals.

The library was made by the immunoSEQ multiplex PCR assay. For the multiplex PCR, a mixture combining 60 forward primers for TCR Vbeta segments and 13 reverse primers for TCR Jbeta segments was used. The CDR3 region of rearranged TCR beta genes was amplified from genomic DNA with a multiplex PCR assay. Amplified TCR beta libraries were sequenced as 87-base-pair reads on the Illumina HiSeq System. As for how the authors treated the data: Across the roughly 600 repertoires, a later analysis counted 78 million or so unique TCR beta chains, approximately 12 million of which were shared by at least two donors. Raw reads were error-corrected and collapsed into unique sequences with a nearest-neighbor algorithm that merged closely related sequences to remove PCR and sequencing errors. Alignment of CDR3 sequences to IMGT reference sequences was used to assign V, D and J gene segments. Each retained sequence needed at least a six-nucleotide match to both a V gene segment and a J gene segment. Rearrangements were classified as productive when the CDR3 lacked stop codons and remained in frame with V and J, and all other rearrangements were classified as non-productive. Following IMGT convention, CDR3 was defined as the stretch from the second conserved V-encoded cysteine up to the conserved J-encoded phenylalanine. In an earlier analysis of 587 of the donors, sequences lacking an unambiguous match to a single V gene segment were excluded. In an earlier analysis of approximately 500 of the donors, a V segment was called functional when productive rearrangements were above 56.7%, and segregating when the standard deviation between donors exceeded 5%. A statistical classification framework was built for diagnosing cytomegalovirus status from the catalog of TCR beta chain sequences. A later analysis assigned V and J genes by comparing TCR nucleotide sequences with IMGT/GENE-DB human TR gene sequences. Using the TCRdist pipeline, a later analysis assigned CDR3 sequences along with most-parsimonious VDJ recombination scenarios. In a later analysis, every TCR beta chain was defined by the combination of its CDR3 amino acid sequence and its V-gene family, and reads without a unique V-gene family were dropped. A later analysis removed 500 to 600 highly shared, low-generation-probability nucleotide sequences to deal with suspected cross-contamination and a sequencing artifact. In a later analysis, a clonal expansion index was calculated for each public chain from normalized within-repertoire ranks of inferred template counts. In a later analysis, generation probabilities were computed with a VDJ recombination model fitted to out-of-frame rearrangements, and the resulting probabilities were checked against IGoR. In a later analysis, hypergeometric tests were used to score TCR-TCR, TCR-HLA and TCR-CMV co-occurrence, with a repertoire-size bias correction applied to TCR pairs. To estimate false discovery rates, a later analysis permuted the HLA or CMV assignments 20 times. In a later analysis, co-occurring TCRs were grouped using DBSCAN, and TCRdist sequence similarity was added for clustering within HLA-allele-positive subsets. Repertoires with fewer than 30,000 or more than 120,000 public chains were left out of co-occurrence clustering, as were roughly five repertoires with anomalous nucleotide sharing. Not all clones reach the TCRdb copy of this immuneACCESS table, which keeps in-frame sequences only. Checked studies attribute under half of the gap to unresolved V genes and leave the rest unexplained. From that table come the V and J calls and clone size; the DNA was used to work out D and trimming. The sample yields around 190,000 clones; around a tenth were counted once. The ten largest clones represent 1% to 1.5% of the sample.

This receptor was taken from a woman in her thirties in good health and CMV-seropositive. The source material was PBMCs. The V and J segments used are TRBV11-2 and TRBJ1-2, with TRBD1 perhaps the D gene, on 6 matching bases. The DNA sequence follows: TGTGCCAGCAGCAACCGGGACACGGGATTTGCTTACTATGGCTACACCTTC. Translated, it reads CASSNRDTGFAYYGYTF.